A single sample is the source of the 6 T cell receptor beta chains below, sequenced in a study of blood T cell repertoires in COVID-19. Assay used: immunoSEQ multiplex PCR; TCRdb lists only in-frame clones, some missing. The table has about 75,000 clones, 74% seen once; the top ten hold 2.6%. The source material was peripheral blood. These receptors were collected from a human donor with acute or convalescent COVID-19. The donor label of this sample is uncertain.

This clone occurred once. The CDR3 here is CASSSLGLQKETQYF. In nucleotides, the CDR3 is TGTGCCAGCAGCTCCCTCGGGTTGCAAAAAGAGACCCAGTACTTC. The chain couples TRBV11-2 to TRBJ2-5, with D unresolved. This CDR3 spans 15 amino acids. Germline CDR1 reads SGHAT; CDR2 reads FQNNGV. Trimming removed 4 bases at V and 3 bases at J, with 15 bases between.

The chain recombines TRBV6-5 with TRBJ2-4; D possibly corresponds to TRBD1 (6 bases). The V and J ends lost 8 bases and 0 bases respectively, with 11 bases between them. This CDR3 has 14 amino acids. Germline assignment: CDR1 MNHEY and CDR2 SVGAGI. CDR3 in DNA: TGTGCCAGCGGGCCCAGGGGAGCCAAAAACATTCAGTACTTC. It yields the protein CASGPRGAKNIQYF.

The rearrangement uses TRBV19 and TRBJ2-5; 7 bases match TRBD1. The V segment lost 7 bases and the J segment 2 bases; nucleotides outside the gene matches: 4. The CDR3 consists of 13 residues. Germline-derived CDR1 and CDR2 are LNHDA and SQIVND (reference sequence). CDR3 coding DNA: TGTGCCAGTAAGGGACAGAATCAAGAGACCCAGTACTTC. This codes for CASKGQNQETQYF.

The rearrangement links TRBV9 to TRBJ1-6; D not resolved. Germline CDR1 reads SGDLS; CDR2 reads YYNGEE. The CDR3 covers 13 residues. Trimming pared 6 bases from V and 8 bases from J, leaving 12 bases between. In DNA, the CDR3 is TGTGCCAGCACTAGATCTTATGATTCACCCCTCCACTTT. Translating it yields CASTRSYDSPLHF.

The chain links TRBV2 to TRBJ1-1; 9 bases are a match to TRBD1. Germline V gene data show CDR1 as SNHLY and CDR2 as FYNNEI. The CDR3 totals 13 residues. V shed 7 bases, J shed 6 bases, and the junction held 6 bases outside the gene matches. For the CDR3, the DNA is TGTGCCAGCACCCGGGACAGGGAGGCTGAAGCTTTCTTT. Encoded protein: CASTRDREAEAFF.

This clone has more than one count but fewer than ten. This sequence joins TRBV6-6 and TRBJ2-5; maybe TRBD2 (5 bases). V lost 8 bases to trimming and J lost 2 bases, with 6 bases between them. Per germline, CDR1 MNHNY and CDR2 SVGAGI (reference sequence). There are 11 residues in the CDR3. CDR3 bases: TGTGCCAGCGGACTGCAAGAGACCCAGTACTTC. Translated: CASGLQETQYF.